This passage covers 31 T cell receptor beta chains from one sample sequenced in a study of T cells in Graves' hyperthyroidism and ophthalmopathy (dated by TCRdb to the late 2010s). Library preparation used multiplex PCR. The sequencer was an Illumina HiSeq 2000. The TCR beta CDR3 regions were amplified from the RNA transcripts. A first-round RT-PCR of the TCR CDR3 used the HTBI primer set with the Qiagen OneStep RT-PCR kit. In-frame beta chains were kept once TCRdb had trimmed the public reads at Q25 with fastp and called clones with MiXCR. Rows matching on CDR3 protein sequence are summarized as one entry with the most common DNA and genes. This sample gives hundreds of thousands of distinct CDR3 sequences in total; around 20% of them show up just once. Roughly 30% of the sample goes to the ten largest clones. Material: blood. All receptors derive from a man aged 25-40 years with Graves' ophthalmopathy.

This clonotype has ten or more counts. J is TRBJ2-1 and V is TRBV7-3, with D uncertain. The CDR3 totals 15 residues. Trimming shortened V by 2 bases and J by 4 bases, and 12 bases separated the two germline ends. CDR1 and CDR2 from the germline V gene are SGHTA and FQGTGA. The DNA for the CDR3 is TGTGCCAGCAGCTTAGAGCCAGCAATGTACAATGAGCAGTTCTTC. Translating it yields CASSLEPAMYNEQFF.

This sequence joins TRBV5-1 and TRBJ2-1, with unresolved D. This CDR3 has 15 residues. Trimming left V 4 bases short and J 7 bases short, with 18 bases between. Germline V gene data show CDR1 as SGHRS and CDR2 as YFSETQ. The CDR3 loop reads CASSTGFTLGNEQFF. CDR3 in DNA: TGCGCCAGCAGCACCGGGTTTACACTGGGGAATGAGCAGTTCTTC.

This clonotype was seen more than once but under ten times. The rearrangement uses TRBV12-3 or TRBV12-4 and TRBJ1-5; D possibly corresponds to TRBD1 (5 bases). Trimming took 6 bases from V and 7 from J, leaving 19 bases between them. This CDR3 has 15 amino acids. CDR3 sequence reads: CASRLGPRVSQPQHF. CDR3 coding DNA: TGTGCCAGCAGACTAGGGCCCAGGGTATCACAGCCCCAGCATTTT.

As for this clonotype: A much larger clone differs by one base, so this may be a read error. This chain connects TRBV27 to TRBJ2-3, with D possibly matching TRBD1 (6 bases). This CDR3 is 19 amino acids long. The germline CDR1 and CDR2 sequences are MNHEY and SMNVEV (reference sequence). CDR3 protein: CASGFPTPGPRGGGDTHYF. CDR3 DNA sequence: TGTGCCAGCGGATTTCCAACGCCGGGACCCCGAGGGGGTGGAGATACGCATTATTTT.

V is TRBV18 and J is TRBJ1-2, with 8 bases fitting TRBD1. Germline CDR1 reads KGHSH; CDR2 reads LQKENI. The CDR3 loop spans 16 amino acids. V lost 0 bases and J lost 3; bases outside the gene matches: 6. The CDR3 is CASSPPQGVYDYGYTF. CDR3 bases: TGTGCCAGCTCACCACCACAGGGGGTTTATGACTATGGCTACACCTTC.

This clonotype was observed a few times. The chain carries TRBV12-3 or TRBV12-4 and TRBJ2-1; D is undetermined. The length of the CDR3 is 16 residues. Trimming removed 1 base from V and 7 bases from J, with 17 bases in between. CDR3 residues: CASSLGTPPRFNEQFF. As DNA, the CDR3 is TGTGCCAGCAGTTTAGGGACCCCACCTAGGTTTAATGAGCAGTTCTTC.

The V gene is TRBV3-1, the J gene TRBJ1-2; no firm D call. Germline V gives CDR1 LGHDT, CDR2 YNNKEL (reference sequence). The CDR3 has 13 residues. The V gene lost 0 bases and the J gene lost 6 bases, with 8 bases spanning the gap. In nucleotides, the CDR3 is TGTGCCAGCAGCCAAGATATGGGGAATGGCTACACCTTC. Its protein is CASSQDMGNGYTF.

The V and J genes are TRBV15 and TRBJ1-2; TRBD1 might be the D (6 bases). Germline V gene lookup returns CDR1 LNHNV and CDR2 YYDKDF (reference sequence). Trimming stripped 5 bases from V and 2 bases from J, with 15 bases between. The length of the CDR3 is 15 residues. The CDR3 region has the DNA TGTGCCACCAGCCCCCGGGACACAGTGAACTATGGCTACACCTTC. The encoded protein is CATSPRDTVNYGYTF.

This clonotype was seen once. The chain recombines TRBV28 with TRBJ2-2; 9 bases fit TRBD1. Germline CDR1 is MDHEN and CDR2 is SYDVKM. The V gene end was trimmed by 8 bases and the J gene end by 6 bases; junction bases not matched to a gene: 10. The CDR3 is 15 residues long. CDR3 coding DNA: TGTGCCAGCCATACCGGGACAGGGCCTTCCGGGGAGCTGTTTTTT. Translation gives CASHTGTGPSGELFF.

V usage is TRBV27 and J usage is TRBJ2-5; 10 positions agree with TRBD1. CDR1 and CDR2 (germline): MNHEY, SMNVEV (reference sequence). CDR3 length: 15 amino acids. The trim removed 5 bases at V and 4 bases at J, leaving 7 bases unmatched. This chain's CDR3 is CASSVGTGAAETQYF. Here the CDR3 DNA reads TGTGCCAGCAGTGTAGGGACAGGGGCGGCAGAGACCCAGTACTTC.

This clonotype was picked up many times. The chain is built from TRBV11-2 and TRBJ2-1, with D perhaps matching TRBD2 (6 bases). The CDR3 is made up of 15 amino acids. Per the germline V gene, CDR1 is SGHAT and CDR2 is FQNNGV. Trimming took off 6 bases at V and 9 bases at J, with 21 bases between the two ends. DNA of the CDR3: TGTGCCAGCAGTAAAGACATGGGGACGGGGGTTGAGCAGTTCTTC. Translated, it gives CASSKDMGTGVEQFF.

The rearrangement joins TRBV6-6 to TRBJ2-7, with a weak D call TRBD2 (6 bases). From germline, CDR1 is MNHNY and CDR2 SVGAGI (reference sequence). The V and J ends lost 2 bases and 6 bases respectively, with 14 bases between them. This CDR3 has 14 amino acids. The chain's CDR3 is CASSYQGGTGEQYF. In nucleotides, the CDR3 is TGTGCCAGCAGTTACCAGGGCGGGACGGGCGAGCAGTACTTC.

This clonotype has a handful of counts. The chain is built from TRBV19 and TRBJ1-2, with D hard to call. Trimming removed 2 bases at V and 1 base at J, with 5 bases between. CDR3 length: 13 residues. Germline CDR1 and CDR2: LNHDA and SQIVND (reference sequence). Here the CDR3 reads CASSITDNYGYTF. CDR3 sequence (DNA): TGTGCCAGTAGTATAACAGATAACTATGGCTACACCTTC. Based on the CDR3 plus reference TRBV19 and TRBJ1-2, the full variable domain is DGGITQSPKYLFRKEGQNVTLSCEQNLNHDAMYWYRQDPGQGLRLIYYSQIVNDFQKGDIAEGYSVSREKKESFPLTVTSAQKNPTAFYLCASSITDNYGYTFGSGTRLTVV.

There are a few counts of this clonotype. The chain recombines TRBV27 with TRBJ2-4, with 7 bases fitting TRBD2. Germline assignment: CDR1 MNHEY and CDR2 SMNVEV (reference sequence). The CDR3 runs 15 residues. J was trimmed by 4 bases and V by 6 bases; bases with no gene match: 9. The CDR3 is CASSDPSGGKNIQYF. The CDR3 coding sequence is TGTGCCAGCAGCGACCCCTCCGGGGGGAAAAACATTCAGTACTTC.

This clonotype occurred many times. CDR3 amino acids: CASSFRQGMNTEAFF. CDR3 coding DNA: TGCGCCAGCAGCTTTCGACAGGGGATGAACACTGAAGCTTTCTTT. The V call is TRBV5-1, the J call TRBJ1-1; 8 bases agree with TRBD1. This CDR3 is 15 amino acids long. V trimming: 2 bases; J trimming: 0 bases; junction bases outside the gene matches: 3. CDR1 is SGHRS and CDR2 is YFSETQ in the germline V gene. Complete variable domain (other parts from reference TRBV5-1 and TRBJ1-1): KAGVTQTPRYLIKTRGQQVTLSCSPISGHRSVSWYQQTPGQGLQFLFEYFSETQRNKGNFPGRFSGRQFSNSRSEMNVSTLELGDSALYLCASSFRQGMNTEAFFGQGTRLTVV.

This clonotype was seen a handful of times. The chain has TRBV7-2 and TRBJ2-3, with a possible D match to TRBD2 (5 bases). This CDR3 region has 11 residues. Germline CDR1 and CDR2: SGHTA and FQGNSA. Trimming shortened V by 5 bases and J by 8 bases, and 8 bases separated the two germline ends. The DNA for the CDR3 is TGTGCCAGCAGCCCCGGGGTTACGCAGTATTTT. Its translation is CASSPGVTQYF.

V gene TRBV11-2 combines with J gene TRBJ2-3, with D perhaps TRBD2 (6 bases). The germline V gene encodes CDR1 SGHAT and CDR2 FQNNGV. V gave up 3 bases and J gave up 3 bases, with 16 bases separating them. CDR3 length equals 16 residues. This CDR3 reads CASSFGSSVVTDTQYF. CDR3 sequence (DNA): TGTGCCAGCAGCTTTGGGTCTAGCGTGGTGACAGATACGCAGTATTTT.

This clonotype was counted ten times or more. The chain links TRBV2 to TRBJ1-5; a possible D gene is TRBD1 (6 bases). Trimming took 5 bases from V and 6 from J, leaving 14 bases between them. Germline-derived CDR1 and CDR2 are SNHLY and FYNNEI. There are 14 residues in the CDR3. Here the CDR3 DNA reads TGTGCCAGCAGTCCTGCAGGGGTTCTTCAGCCCCAGCATTTT. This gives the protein CASSPAGVLQPQHF.

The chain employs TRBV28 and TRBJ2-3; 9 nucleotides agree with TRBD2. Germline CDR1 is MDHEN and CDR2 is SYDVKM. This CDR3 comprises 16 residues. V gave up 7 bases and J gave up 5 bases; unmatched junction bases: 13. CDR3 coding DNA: TGTGCCAGCACAGTAGTTTCTAGCGGGATTCGAGATACGCAGTATTTT. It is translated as CASTVVSSGIRDTQYF.

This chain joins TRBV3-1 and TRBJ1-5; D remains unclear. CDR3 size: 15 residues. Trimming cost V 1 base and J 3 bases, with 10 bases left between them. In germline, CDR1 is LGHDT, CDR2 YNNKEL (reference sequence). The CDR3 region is CASSQGWATNQPQHF. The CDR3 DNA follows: TGTGCCAGCAGCCAAGGTTGGGCAACCAATCAGCCCCAGCATTTT.

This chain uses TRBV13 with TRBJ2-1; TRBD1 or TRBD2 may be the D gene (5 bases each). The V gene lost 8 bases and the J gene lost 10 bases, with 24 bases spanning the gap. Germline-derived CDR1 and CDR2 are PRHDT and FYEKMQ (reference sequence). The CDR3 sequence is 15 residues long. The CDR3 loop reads CASDHPGMGVREQFF. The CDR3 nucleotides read TGTGCCAGCGATCACCCGGGGATGGGGGTTAGGGAGCAGTTCTTC.

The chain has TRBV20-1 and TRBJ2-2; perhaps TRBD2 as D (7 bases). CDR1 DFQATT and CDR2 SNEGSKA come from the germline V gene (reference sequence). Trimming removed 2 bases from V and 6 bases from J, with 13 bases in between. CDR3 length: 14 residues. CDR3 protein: CSARSAGAAGELFF. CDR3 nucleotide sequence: TGCAGTGCTAGATCCGCGGGGGCGGCCGGGGAGCTGTTTTTT.

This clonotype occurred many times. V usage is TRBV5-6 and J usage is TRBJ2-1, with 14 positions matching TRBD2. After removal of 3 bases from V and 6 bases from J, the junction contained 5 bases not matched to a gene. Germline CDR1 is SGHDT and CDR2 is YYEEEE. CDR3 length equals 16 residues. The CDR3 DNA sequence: TGTGCCAGCAGCTGGGCGACTAGCGGGAGGGCCAATGAGCAGTTCTTC. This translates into CASSWATSGRANEQFF.

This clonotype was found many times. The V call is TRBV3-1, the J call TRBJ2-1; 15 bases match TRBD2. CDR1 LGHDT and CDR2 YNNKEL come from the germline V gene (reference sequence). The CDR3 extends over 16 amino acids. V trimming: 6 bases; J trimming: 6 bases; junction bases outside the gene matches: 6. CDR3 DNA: TGTGCCAGCAGTCGAGGACTAGCGGGAGGGCGCAATGAGCAGTTCTTC. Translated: CASSRGLAGGRNEQFF.

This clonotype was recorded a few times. The CDR3 loop is CSAALALSGELFF. As DNA, the CDR3 is TGCAGTGCTGCCCTCGCATTGTCCGGGGAGCTGTTTTTT. The gene calls are TRBV20-1 and TRBJ2-2; no definite D call. Trimming shortened V by 5 bases and J by 6 bases, and 13 bases separated the two germline ends. From germline, CDR1 is DFQATT and CDR2 SNEGSKA (reference sequence). The CDR3 is 13 residues long.

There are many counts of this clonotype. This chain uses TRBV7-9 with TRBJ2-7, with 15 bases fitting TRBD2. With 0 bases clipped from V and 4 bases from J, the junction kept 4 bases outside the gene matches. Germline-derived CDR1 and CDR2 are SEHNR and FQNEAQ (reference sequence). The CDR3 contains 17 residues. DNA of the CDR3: TGTGCCAGCAGCTTAGCTGGACTAGCGGGAGGGCCGTACGAGCAGTACTTC. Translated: CASSLAGLAGGPYEQYF.

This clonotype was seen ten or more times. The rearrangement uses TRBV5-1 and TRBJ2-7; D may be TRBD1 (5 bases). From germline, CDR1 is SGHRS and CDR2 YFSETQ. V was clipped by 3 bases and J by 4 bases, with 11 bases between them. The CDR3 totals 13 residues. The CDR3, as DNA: TGCGCCAGCAGCTCGAGTCAGGGATACGAGCAGTACTTC. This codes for CASSSSQGYEQYF.

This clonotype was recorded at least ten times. This CDR3 reads CSASMLAGPRDEQFF. The CDR3 DNA reads as TGCAGTGCTTCGATGTTAGCGGGACCGCGGGATGAGCAGTTCTTC. The chain is built from TRBV20-1 and TRBJ2-1; 8 nucleotides line up with TRBD2. V shed 5 bases, J shed 8 bases, and the junction held 14 bases outside the gene matches. The CDR3 runs to 15 residues. The germline CDR1 and CDR2 sequences are DFQATT and SNEGSKA (reference sequence).

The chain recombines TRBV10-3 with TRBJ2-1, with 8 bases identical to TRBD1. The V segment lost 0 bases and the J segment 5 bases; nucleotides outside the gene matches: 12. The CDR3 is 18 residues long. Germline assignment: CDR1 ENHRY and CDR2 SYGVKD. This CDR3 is CAISESWFSGQGHNEQFF. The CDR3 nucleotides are TGTGCCATCAGTGAGTCGTGGTTTTCCGGACAGGGCCACAATGAGCAGTTCTTC.

CDR3 sequence (DNA): TGTGCCAGCAGCACCCGGCGGGTATCAGCCTTCACAGATACGCAGTATTTT. It is translated as CASSTRRVSAFTDTQYF. J is TRBJ2-3 and V is TRBV7-8, with D perhaps TRBD2 (5 bases). CDR1 is SGHVS, CDR2 FQNEAQ, per germline. The CDR3 is made up of 17 amino acids. V was clipped by 5 bases and J by 2 bases, with 20 bases between them.

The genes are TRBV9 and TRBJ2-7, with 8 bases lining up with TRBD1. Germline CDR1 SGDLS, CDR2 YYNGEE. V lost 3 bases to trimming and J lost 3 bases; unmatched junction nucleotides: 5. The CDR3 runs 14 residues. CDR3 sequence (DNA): TGTGCCAGCAGCGGGACAGGGAGGATCTACGAGCAGTACTTC. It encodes CASSGTGRIYEQYF.